This TCR beta chain was found in a study of cytomegalovirus exposure and HLA in healthy donors. General study results and limits: In a later analysis, CMV-associated beta chains were mostly HLA-associated, it appeared.

PCR amplification relied on 60 Vbeta primers (plus 13 Jbeta primers). Sequencing used immunoSEQ multiplex PCR; TCRdb keeps in-frame clones, though not all of them. Of about 170,000 clones listed, 70% to 80% are singletons. The length of the CDR3 is 16 residues. V was clipped by 6 bases and J by 1 base; unmatched bases: 4. Germline V CDR1 and CDR2: MNHNY, SVGAGI (reference sequence). Concerning this clone: The antigen remains undetermined.

J is TRBJ2-6 and V is TRBV6-6; 9 bases are shared with TRBD1. Sequenced material: PBMCs. The receptor was derived from a woman aged 45-60 years in good health and CMV-seronegative. CDR3: CASSKTGGSGANVLTF. In nucleotides, the CDR3 is TGTGCCAGCAGCAAGACAGGGGGTTCTGGGGCCAACGTCCTGACTTTC.